This T cell receptor beta chain stems from a study of T cells in Graves' hyperthyroidism and ophthalmopathy. In the study overall: Pretreatment peripheral blood was obtained at initial diagnosis. General study points: Separating ophthalmopathy from stable hyperthyroidism was achieved by a 13 V-J model. Most thyroid clonotypes expanded above 0.001 appeared in blood too.

Note on this clonotype: Its antigen remains unknown.

The source material, RNA transcripts, was used to amplify TCR beta CDR3 regions. HTBI primers were employed in a first-round RT-PCR of the TCR CDR3. A single record per CDR3 protein comes from TCRdb applying MiXCR to the multiplex PCR reads. The sample consists of roughly 500,000 distinct CDR3 sequences, approximately 25% of them appearing once. The receptor was isolated from a woman in her twenties or thirties with Graves' ophthalmopathy. Sequencing was done on a sample of blood.

CDR3 amino acids: CASSLEGGDEETQYF. CDR3 coding DNA: TGCGCCAGCAGCTTGGAGGGAGGGGACGAAGAGACCCAGTACTTC. This chain uses TRBV5-1 with TRBJ2-5, with TRBD2 identical over 7 bases. The CDR3 has 15 residues. The V gene end was trimmed by 0 bases and the J gene end by 3 bases; junction bases not matched to a gene: 5. Germline V gene lookup returns CDR1 SGHRS and CDR2 YFSETQ.